This TCR beta chain was documented in a study of shared clonotypes between healthy human individuals. Regarding the study as a whole: The sharing of about 5.3% of naive CD4 clonotypes was seen across several donors.

The germline V gene has CDR1 MNHNS and CDR2 SASEGT. This CDR3 has 17 residues. V shed 3 bases and J 0 bases; nucleotides not matched to a gene: 6. The genomic DNA of each subset was split evenly across several immunoSEQ plates. The method was immunoSEQ multiplex PCR; TCRdb's version includes in-frame clones alone and lacks a portion of them. The table has millions of clones, 85% to 95% seen once. Comment on this clone: The antigen remains undetermined.

The specimen was naive CD4+ T cells sorted from blood. Described subset: CD45RA+ positively selected. The V call is TRBV6-1, the J call TRBJ2-1; TRBD1 matches at 9 bases. This clonotype was sampled from a man aged 18 to 30 in good health. The CDR3 here is CASSEQGTGTSYNEQFF. The CDR3 DNA sequence: TGTGCCAGCAGTGAGCAGGGGACAGGGACCTCCTACAATGAGCAGTTCTTC.